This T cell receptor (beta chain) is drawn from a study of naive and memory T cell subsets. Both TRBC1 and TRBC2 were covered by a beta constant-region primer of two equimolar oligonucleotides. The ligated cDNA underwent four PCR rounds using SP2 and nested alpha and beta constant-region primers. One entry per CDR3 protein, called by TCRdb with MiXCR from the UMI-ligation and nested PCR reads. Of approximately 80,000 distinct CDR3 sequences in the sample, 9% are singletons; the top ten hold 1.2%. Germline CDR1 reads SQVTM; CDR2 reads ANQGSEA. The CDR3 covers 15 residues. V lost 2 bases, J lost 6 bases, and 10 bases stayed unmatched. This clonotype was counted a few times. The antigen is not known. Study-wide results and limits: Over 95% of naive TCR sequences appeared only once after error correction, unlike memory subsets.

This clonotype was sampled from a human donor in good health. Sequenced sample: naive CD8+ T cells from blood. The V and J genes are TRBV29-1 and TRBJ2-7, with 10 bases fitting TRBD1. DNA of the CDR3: TGCAGCGTTGAAATTTCGGACAGGGGGTTTATCGAGCAGTACTTC. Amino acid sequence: CSVEISDRGFIEQYF.